These T cell receptor beta chains were read from a single sample in a study of follicular helper T cells after annual influenza vaccination. TCRdb's copy holds only in-frame clones and misses some; the assay was immunoSEQ multiplex PCR. The table includes some 400 clones, around 69% detected once. Sequences were derived from CXCR5+ CD38+ circulating T follicular helper cells from blood, sampled 7 days after influenza vaccination. Receptors originate from an adult who received the influenza vaccine. The CDR3 runs from the conserved cysteine through the conserved F or W. The D gene is left open where the match is weak. The size field is filled for only some rows; it gives once, few, many or a size class.

TGTGCCAGCAGCTTAGATCCAGGGGGCTCCTACGAGCAGTACTTC,CASSLDPGGSYEQYF,TRBD1,TRBJ2-7,few,TRBV11-2
TGTGCCAGCACCACGGACTCCGTAGCCAAAAACATTCAGTACTTC,CASTTDSVAKNIQYF,-,TRBJ2-4,-,TRBV6-6
TGTGCCAGCAGTAGGGACTACTACTCCTACGAGCAGTACTTC,CASSRDYYSYEQYF,TRBD2,TRBJ2-7,few,TRBV6-1
TGTGCCAGTAGTATAGGGGGAGAGACCCAGTACTTC,CASSIGGETQYF,-,TRBJ2-5,-,TRBV19
TGTGCCAGCAGCTTAGGGGGCTCTGGAAACACCATATATTTT,CASSLGGSGNTIYF,-,TRBJ1-3,-,TRBV11-3
TGTGCCCAGCAGTCTGAATTTTTACCGATGAAGACCTATGGCTACACCTTC,CAQQSEFLPMKTYGYTF,-,TRBJ1-2,-,TRBV2
TGTGCCAGCAGCGTACACAGGGAATACTCCTACGAGCAGTACTTC,CASSVHREYSYEQYF,-,TRBJ2-7,-,TRBV7-9
TGTGCCAGCAGCTTATCGGGCAGGGTCGGTGGCTACACCTTC,CASSLSGRVGGYTF,-,TRBJ1-2,once,TRBV7-9
TGTGCCAGCAGCTCTTACAGGGGATCGAACACTGAAGCTTTCTTT,CASSSYRGSNTEAFF,TRBD1,TRBJ1-1,-,TRBV7-8
TGTGCCAGCTCACCTGCGGGTGACGAGACCCAGTACTTC,CASSPAGDETQYF,-,TRBJ2-5,-,TRBV18
TGTGCCAGCACCACACGGGGGGGTCCGTTGGGCTACACCTTC,CASTTRGGPLGYTF,-,TRBJ1-2,-,TRBV6-5
TGTGCCACCAGCAGCCTTTTCGGGGAGCAGTTCTTC,CATSSLFGEQFF,-,TRBJ2-1,-,TRBV15
TGTGCCAGCAGTTACTCGGTGGAGTATGGCTACACCTTC,CASSYSVEYGYTF,-,TRBJ1-2,-,TRBV6-5
TGTGCCAGCCTATACGGGGCATCTGGAAACACCATATATTTT,CASLYGASGNTIYF,-,TRBJ1-3,-,TRBV6-1
TGTGCCAGCAGCTTGGGTCGGACCTCAAACATTCAGTACTTC,CASSLGRTSNIQYF,-,TRBJ2-4,once,TRBV11-3
TGTGCCAGCAGCCGTGACAGGTCCTACGAGCAGTACTTC,CASSRDRSYEQYF,-,TRBJ2-7,-,TRBV6-5
TGTGCCAGCAGTGACAGGGGGCAAACTGAAGCTTTCTTT,CASSDRGQTEAFF,TRBD1,TRBJ1-1,-,TRBV25-1
TGTGCCAGCAGCTCAAGCCCGGGAAACACCATATATTTT,CASSSSPGNTIYF,-,TRBJ1-3,few,TRBV11-2
TGCGCCAGCAGCCAAGACCGCACCGGGGAGCTGTTTTTT,CASSQDRTGELFF,-,TRBJ2-2,-,TRBV4-3
TGTGCCAGCAGCTTGACAGTTTCCTACAATGAGCAGTTCTTC,CASSLTVSYNEQFF,-,TRBJ2-1,-,TRBV11-2
TGTGCCAGCTCACCACAGAAAGGTAATCAGCCCCAGCATTTT,CASSPQKGNQPQHF,-,TRBJ1-5,-,TRBV18
TGTGCCACCAGCAGAGACGCGGGGGGCGTGGAGACCCAGTACTTC,CATSRDAGGVETQYF,TRBD2,TRBJ2-5,-,TRBV15
TGTGCCAGCAGCTTAAGCGTTACGAACACCGGGGAGCTGTTTTTT,CASSLSVTNTGELFF,-,TRBJ2-2,-,TRBV7-6
TGTGCCAGCAGCCAATCAGGGGCCTGGTACACTGAAGCTTTCTTT,CASSQSGAWYTEAFF,-,TRBJ1-1,-,TRBV14
TGTGCCATCAGCACAGGGGGGTTGAACACTGAAGCTTTCTTT,CAISTGGLNTEAFF,TRBD1,TRBJ1-1,-,TRBV10-3
TGTGCCAGTAGTACCCGGACAGGGGGTGGACGCGCATTGACCGGGGAGCTGTTTTTT,CASSTRTGGGRALTGELFF,TRBD1,TRBJ2-2,few,TRBV19
TGTGCCAGCAGTGATACAGCGGGTAGCACAGATACGCAGTATTTT,CASSDTAGSTDTQYF,-,TRBJ2-3,-,TRBV6-1
TGTGCCAGCCTAAAAAGTGCAGGCATGAACACTGAAGCTTTCTTT,CASLKSAGMNTEAFF,-,TRBJ1-1,few,TRBV2
TGTGCCAGCAGGAGGGGGGGTAGGGGAGATACGCAGTATTTT,CASRRGGRGDTQYF,-,TRBJ2-3,-,TRBV11-3
TGTGCCAGCAGCTCTGGGTCCTCCTACGAGCAGTACTTC,CASSSGSSYEQYF,-,TRBJ2-7,once,TRBV11-3
TGTGCCAGCCGAGACCCCGAGGTCCCCCTCCACTTT,CASRDPEVPLHF,-,TRBJ1-6,few,TRBV6-1
TGTGCCAGCTCACCCTGGGGAACCTCGGAAGCTTTCTTT,CASSPWGTSEAFF,-,TRBJ1-1,-,TRBV18
TGTGCCAGCAGCAGCGACCTGCTTACCCGAAAGACCTATGGCTACACCTTC,CASSSDLLTRKTYGYTF,-,TRBJ1-2,-,TRBV7-3
TGTGCCAGCAGCTTATTTGGGACAGGGGGAACTGAAGCTTTCTTT,CASSLFGTGGTEAFF,TRBD1,TRBJ1-1,-,TRBV11-2
TGTGCCAGCAGCTTTCAGGGGAATGACTATGGCTACACCTTC,CASSFQGNDYGYTF,-,TRBJ1-2,-,TRBV9
TGTGCCAGCAGCGTAGTCCGGGGGGCCGGGGAGCTGTTTTTT,CASSVVRGAGELFF,TRBD2,TRBJ2-2,-,TRBV9
TGCGCCAGCAGCCAAGAGAGGACCTCTGGAAACACCATATATTTT,CASSQERTSGNTIYF,-,TRBJ1-3,-,TRBV4-3
TGTGCCAGCAGTGACAGGGTCTCTGGGGCCAACGTCCTGACTTTC,CASSDRVSGANVLTF,TRBD1,TRBJ2-6,few,TRBV6-6
TGTGCCAGCAGTGTGAGGGGCAGCGACACCGGGGAGCTGTTTTTT,CASSVRGSDTGELFF,-,TRBJ2-2,-,TRBV25-1
TGCAGCGTTGAACTACAGGGAGGCTATGGCTACACCTTC,CSVELQGGYGYTF,-,TRBJ1-2,-,TRBV29-1
TGTGCCAGCATCACGACCGGGACAGGGACTTCACCCCTCCACTTT,CASITTGTGTSPLHF,TRBD1,TRBJ1-6,-,TRBV7-2
TGTGCCAGCAGTGAAGCACCGGGACAGGGTGGCTACGAGCAGTACTTC,CASSEAPGQGGYEQYF,TRBD1,TRBJ2-7,-,TRBV2
TGTGCCAGTAGCTTTTACTTTGCGGGTCGGGACAAAAACATTCAGTACTTC,CASSFYFAGRDKNIQYF,-,TRBJ2-4,-,TRBV19